Sequencing of this T cell receptor beta chain was carried out in a study of post-analysis software for immune sequencing data. Germline V lookup: CDR1 MNHEY, CDR2 SVGEGT. V lost 8 bases to trimming and J lost 4 bases, with 15 bases between them. CDR3 length: 13 amino acids. General study results and limits: Normalized Chao1 diversity in multiple sclerosis patients fell significantly below that of controls. With TRBV5-6, TRBV5-1 and TRBV20-1 included, a handful of TRBV segments were more frequent in patients than in controls.

Prepared libraries of TCR beta cDNA carried unique molecular identifiers. A single record per CDR3 protein comes from TCRdb applying MiXCR to the PCR reads. The sample lists about 500,000 distinct CDR3 sequences, around 40% seen once, with around 10% in the top ten. With respect to this clonotype: No antigen is known for it.

The chain carries TRBV6-2 or TRBV6-3 and TRBJ2-7; no clear D gene. The sample taken for sequencing was blood. The sequence was collected from a girl aged 5-17 years with multiple sclerosis. The chain's CDR3 is CASGYERTYEQYF. The CDR3 coding sequence is TGTGCCAGCGGGTATGAGCGTACTTACGAGCAGTACTTC.